This is a list of T cell receptor beta chains from one sample in a study of T cell repertoires in aging, cancer and after chemotherapy. TCRdb used MiXCR to reprocess the multiplex PCR reads, holding one entry per CDR3 protein. Altogether over 600 distinct CDR3 sequences are present, less than 30% being singletons, with the ten largest covering about 31%. Input material: blood. The receptors shown here come from a human donor with a solid tumor. Both conserved end residues are part of each CDR3. A D gene is named only where the DNA matches it firmly. The listing skips clone size in some rows; elsewhere it reads once, few, many or a size class.

j_call clone_size v_call d_call cdr3_aa cdr3_nt
TRBJ2-1 large TRBV7-6 TRBD2 CASSSGTSGRTNEQFF TGTGCCAGCAGCTCTGGGACTAGCGGGAGGACTAATGAGCAGTTCTTC
TRBJ2-7 large TRBV6-5 TRBD2 CASSPGTTQYEQYF TGTGCCAGCAGTCCCGGGACTACACAATACGAGCAGTACTTC
TRBJ1-2 few TRBV6-1 TRBD1 CASNRDRVWGGYTF TGTGCCAGCAATCGGGACAGGGTGTGGGGGGGCTACACCTTC
TRBJ2-5 medium-sized TRBV7-9 TRBD1 CASSLQTGEETQYF TGTGCCAGCAGCTTACAAACAGGGGAAGAGACCCAGTACTTC
TRBJ2-3 large TRBV18 TRBD2 CASSPELAGTDTQYF TGTGCCAGCTCACCTGAGCTAGCGGGCACAGATACGCAGTATTTT
TRBJ2-7 NA TRBV29-1 NA CSVSPSAYEKYF TGCAGCGTCTCTCCTAGCGCGTACGAGAAGTACTTT
TRBJ2-5 large TRBV19 NA CASSSSLSETQYF TGTGCCAGTAGTTCTAGCCTCTCAGAGACCCAGTACTTC
TRBJ1-2 large TRBV29-1 NA CSVENTVSGYTF TGCAGCGTCGAAAACACCGTTTCCGGCTACACCTTC
TRBJ2-1 NA TRBV11-3 TRBD1 CASSSTGLEQFF TGTGCCAGCAGCTCGACAGGGCTGGAGCAGTTCTTC
TRBJ2-7 NA TRBV7-9 TRBD2 CASSRLAGGRGGSYDQYF TGTGCCAGTAGCCGACTAGCGGGAGGTCGTGGGGGCTCCTACGATCAGTACTTC
TRBJ2-1 NA TRBV7-9 TRBD2 CASSIGTSGRRRQFF TGTGCCAGCAGCATAGGGACTAGCGGGAGGCGGAGGCAGTTCTTC
TRBJ2-5 NA TRBV20-1 TRBD2 CSARDEIAGDIHQETQYF TGCAGTGCTAGAGATGAAATAGCGGGAGATATTCATCAAGAGACCCAGTACTTC
TRBJ1-2 NA TRBV28 TRBD1 CASRSHRGYGYTF TGTGCCAGCAGATCCCACAGGGGCTATGGCTACACCTTC
TRBJ2-7 large TRBV15 NA CATSSITRTRDEQYF TGTGCCACCAGCAGTATTACCAGGACAAGGGACGAGCAGTACTTC
TRBJ2-7 large TRBV27 NA CASSFAQGPVNEQYF TGTGCCAGCAGTTTCGCGCAGGGGCCCGTAAACGAGCAGTACTTC
TRBJ1-5 NA TRBV28 NA CASIYSKGNQPQHF TGTGCCAGCATCTATAGTAAGGGAAATCAGCCCCAGCATTTT
TRBJ2-7 NA TRBV4-3 TRBD1 CASSQGTGGWYEQYF TGCGCCAGCAGCCAGGGGACAGGGGGCTGGTACGAGCAGTACTTC
TRBJ2-1 NA TRBV2 NA CASSGVLSSYNEQFF TGTGCCAGCAGTGGCGTGCTGAGCTCCTACAATGAGCAGTTCTTC
TRBJ1-5 few TRBV7-2 NA CASSLISGQPQHF TGTGCCAGCAGCTTAATATCGGGTCAGCCCCAGCATTTT
TRBJ2-2 large TRBV19 TRBD2 CASSIVALAAGELFF TGTGCCAGTAGTATAGTCGCTCTAGCGGCCGGGGAGCTGTTTTTT
TRBJ1-2 few TRBV7-9 TRBD1 CASSRQGTGSNYGYTF TGTGCCAGCAGCCGACAAGGGACAGGGTCTAACTATGGCTACACCTTC
TRBJ1-2 NA TRBV5-1 NA CASSPPLEGGYTF TGCGCCAGCAGCCCCCCTTTGGAAGGAGGCTACACCTTC
TRBJ2-4 large TRBV6-2/TRBV6-3 NA CASSLDSAKNIQYF TGTGCCAGCAGCCTCGACTCGGCCAAAAACATTCAGTACTTC
TRBJ2-4 NA TRBV7-9 TRBD1 CASSLVGTGDLAKNIQYF TGTGCCAGCAGCTTAGTCGGGACAGGGGACCTAGCCAAAAACATTCAGTACTTC
TRBJ2-2 NA TRBV14 NA CASSQDSFGGNTGELFF TGTGCCAGCAGCCAAGATTCTTTTGGGGGGAACACCGGGGAGCTGTTTTTT
TRBJ1-2 once TRBV6-2/TRBV6-3 TRBD1 CASSHGQGYGYTF TGTGCCAGCAGCCACGGACAGGGTTATGGCTACACCTTC
TRBJ2-3 large TRBV19 NA CASSIAITDTQYF TGTGCCAGTAGTATCGCCATCACAGATACGCAGTATTTT
TRBJ2-7 hyperexpanded TRBV6-5 NA CASSYSSGNPWEQYF TGTGCCAGCAGTTACTCGTCCGGAAACCCGTGGGAGCAGTACTTC
TRBJ2-5 large TRBV6-6 NA CASSYDAAQETQYF TGTGCCAGCAGTTACGATGCGGCGCAAGAGACCCAGTACTTC
TRBJ2-2 large TRBV24-1 TRBD1 CATSESGTGHTGELFF TGTGCCACCAGTGAATCCGGGACAGGTCACACCGGGGAGCTGTTTTTT
TRBJ2-2 NA TRBV27 NA CASSLAWGTGELFF TGTGCCAGCAGTTTAGCATGGGGCACCGGGGAGCTGTTTTTT
TRBJ2-5 NA TRBV6-5 NA CASSYSPETQYF TGTGCCAGCAGTTACTCGCCGGAGACCCAGTACTTC
TRBJ2-1 few TRBV5-1 TRBD2 CASRQLTGTSGRFNEQFF TGCGCCAGCAGGCAGCTAACAGGGACTAGCGGGAGGTTCAATGAGCAGTTCTTC
TRBJ2-2 NA TRBV12-3/TRBV12-4 TRBD1 CASTPSGQGNNTGELFF TGTGCCAGCACCCCATCCGGACAGGGTAATAACACCGGGGAGCTGTTTTTT
TRBJ2-7 large TRBV5-3 NA CARSFMGGDHGEQYF TGTGCCAGAAGCTTCATGGGGGGCGATCATGGCGAGCAGTACTTC
TRBJ2-5 NA TRBV5-1 NA CASSLTGLPQETQYF TGCGCCAGCAGCTTGACGGGATTGCCACAAGAGACCCAGTACTTC
TRBJ2-3 medium-sized TRBV7-9 NA CASSRGEDTQYF TGTGCCAGCAGCCGAGGGGAGGATACGCAGTATTTT
TRBJ2-7 large TRBV6-2/TRBV6-3 NA CASSYSTQGSYEQYF TGTGCCAGCAGTTACTCCACCCAGGGCTCCTACGAGCAGTACTTC
TRBJ2-3 large TRBV27 NA CASKLSGTDTQYF TGTGCCAGCAAGTTGAGCGGCACAGATACGCAGTATTTT
TRBJ1-2 NA TRBV6-6 NA CASSYSPRYGYTF TGTGCCAGCAGTTACTCTCCTAGGTATGGCTACACCTTC
TRBJ1-2 large TRBV10-3 NA CAISGGGGYTF TGTGCCATCAGTGGGGGGGGTGGCTACACCTTC
TRBJ2-7 large TRBV12-3/TRBV12-4 NA CASSLGPAYEQYF TGTGCCAGCAGTTTAGGGCCAGCCTACGAGCAGTACTTC
TRBJ2-2 medium-sized TRBV7-2 NA CASSRDSSVSTGELFF TGTGCCAGCAGCCGCGACAGTTCTGTATCCACCGGGGAGCTGTTTTTT
TRBJ2-3 medium-sized TRBV7-2 TRBD2 CASTYSGGVTDTQYF TGTGCCAGCACCTACTCGGGGGGAGTGACAGATACGCAGTATTTT
TRBJ1-5 large TRBV10-3 NA CAISAAGSNQPQHF TGTGCCATCAGTGCGGCGGGAAGCAATCAGCCCCAGCATTTT
TRBJ1-5 NA TRBV18 NA CASSPDQVQPQHF TGTGCCAGCTCACCGGACCAGGTCCAGCCCCAGCATTTT
TRBJ2-1 large TRBV6-1 NA CASSPQNEQFF TGTGCCAGCAGTCCCCAGAATGAGCAGTTCTTC
TRBJ2-1 NA TRBV20-1 NA CSARDVRGNNEQFF TGCAGTGCTAGAGATGTGCGAGGGAACAATGAGCAGTTCTTC
TRBJ2-2 large TRBV19 NA CASTPFGMAGELFF TGTGCCAGTACCCCCTTTGGGATGGCCGGGGAGCTGTTTTTT
TRBJ2-2 large TRBV5-6 NA CASSLVQGDTGELFF TGTGCCAGCAGCTTGGTACAGGGCGACACCGGGGAGCTGTTTTTT
TRBJ2-7 medium-sized TRBV10-2 TRBD1 CASSGQGSYEQYF TGCGCCAGCAGCGGACAGGGCAGCTACGAGCAGTACTTC
TRBJ1-2 NA TRBV20-1 NA CSDRDSAGGTGNYGYTF TGCAGTGATAGAGATAGTGCGGGGGGAACAGGGAACTATGGCTACACCTTC
TRBJ2-1 large TRBV27 NA CASSLRAGNEQFF TGTGCCAGCAGTTTGCGAGCGGGCAATGAGCAGTTCTTC
TRBJ2-1 NA TRBV6-4 NA CASSDSGGSSYNEQFF TGTGCCAGCAGTGACTCTGGTGGGAGTTCCTACAATGAGCAGTTCTTC
TRBJ1-4 few TRBV4-3 NA CASSQNRDGVEKLFF TGCGCCAGCAGCCAAAACAGGGACGGTGTCGAAAAACTGTTTTTT
TRBJ2-7 hyperexpanded TRBV11-3 TRBD2 CASSLSSGTQYEQYF TGTGCCAGCAGCTTAAGTAGCGGGACCCAATACGAGCAGTACTTC
TRBJ2-7 NA TRBV20-1 NA CSAVRSSLDEQYF TGCAGTGCCGTTCGGAGCTCCCTAGACGAGCAGTACTTC
TRBJ2-1 few TRBV20-1 TRBD2 CSAGLAGGSYNEQFF TGCAGTGCTGGACTAGCGGGAGGTTCCTACAATGAGCAGTTCTTC